This T cell receptor beta chain was recovered during a study of sequential checkpoint blockade in melanoma. Across the study: Arm A got nivolumab then ipilimumab; arm B the reverse, 1:1. Both treatment sequences were followed by maintenance nivolumab. TCRβ was sequenced from DNA of 91 pretreatment tumors. Findings of the study overall: T-cell fraction and clonality followed PD-L1 and CD8+ counts, not mutational load.

Germline CDR1 and CDR2: LNHDA and SQIVND (reference sequence). The CDR3 sequence is 14 residues long. Between the trimmed V and J ends, which lost 3 bases and 3 bases, there was a span of 11 bases. Only in-frame clones appear in the TCRdb table, and some are missing; sequencing was by immunoSEQ multiplex PCR. The sample has roughly 420 clones, less than 25% seen once. This clone occurred a few times. Its antigen is undetermined. Treatment given: randomized to nivolumab then ipilimumab (arm A) or the reverse (arm B). Material: tumor tissue (inferred from file names), obtained from a patient given nivolumab and ipilimumab in sequence. The chain uses TRBV19 and TRBJ1-1; D uncertain. The clonotype comes from a human donor with melanoma. CDR3 DNA: TGTGCCAGTAGTATTCGTCCCTTCCACACTGAAGCTTTCTTT. Its translation is CASSIRPFHTEAFF. The full variable domain, completed using reference TRBV19 and TRBJ1-1, is DGGITQSPKYLFRKEGQNVTLSCEQNLNHDAMYWYRQDPGQGLRLIYYSQIVNDFQKGDIAEGYSVSREKKESFPLTVTSAQKNPTAFYLCASSIRPFHTEAFFGQGTRLTVV.